This is a list of T cell receptor beta chains from one sample in a study of T cell responses to AZD1222 COVID-19 vaccine. Produced via immunoSEQ multiplex PCR; TCRdb's table is partial and in-frame only. In the table there are 75,000 to 100,000 clones, about 86% of which are singletons. Sequencing used peripheral blood, obtained on day 0 of AZD1222 vaccination. The origin of the receptors is an adult in good health. CDR3s include the opening cysteine and the closing phenylalanine or tryptophan. The D gene is left open where the match is weak. Not all rows give a size; the values are once, few, many and, for expanded clones, a class.

clone_size	v_call	d_call	j_call	cdr3_aa	cdr3_nt
-	TRBV4-1	-	TRBJ1-4	CASSQGGFREWVVEKLFF	TGCGCCAGCAGCCAAGGGGGGTTCAGGGAATGGGTGGTGGAAAAACTGTTTTTT
once	TRBV7-9	TRBD2	TRBJ2-1	CASSLVRGDSYNEQFF	TGTGCCAGCAGCTTAGTGCGGGGGGACTCCTACAATGAGCAGTTCTTC
-	TRBV4-3	TRBD2	TRBJ2-7	CASSQTAGAFYEQYF	TGCGCCAGCAGCCAAACGGCGGGAGCGTTCTACGAGCAGTACTTC
once	TRBV6-5	-	TRBJ1-6	CASSPIGGRGSPLHF	TGTGCCAGCAGCCCGATCGGGGGGCGAGGTTCACCCCTCCACTTT
-	TRBV29-1	-	TRBJ2-7	CSVGQGAGEQYF	TGCAGCGTTGGCCAAGGGGCGGGCGAGCAGTACTTC
few	TRBV5-1	-	TRBJ1-4	CASSLGNVAGEKLFF	TGCGCCAGCAGCTTGGGGAACGTGGCAGGGGAAAAACTGTTTTTT
-	TRBV10-2	-	TRBJ1-5	CASSDRRDQPQHF	TGCGCCAGCAGCGATCGCAGGGATCAGCCCCAGCATTTT
-	TRBV9	-	TRBJ2-7	CASSVGDSYEQYF	TGTGCCAGCAGCGTTGGGGATTCCTACGAGCAGTACTTC
-	TRBV10-3	-	TRBJ1-1	CAISQGDTEAFF	TGTGCCATCTCACAGGGAGACACTGAAGCTTTCTTT
-	TRBV7-3	TRBD1	TRBJ2-5	CASSSYYAGQGGQETQYF	TGTGCCAGCAGCTCTTACTACGCCGGACAGGGAGGCCAAGAGACCCAGTACTTC
-	TRBV12-5	-	TRBJ2-1	CASGLASSDEQFF	TGTGCTAGTGGTTTGGCCAGCAGCGATGAGCAGTTCTTC
-	TRBV29-1	-	TRBJ1-1	CSVDSANTEAFF	TGCAGCGTCGACAGCGCGAACACTGAAGCTTTCTTT
once	TRBV7-6	TRBD1	TRBJ1-3	CASSLGTGGGNTIYF	TGTGCCAGCAGCTTAGGGACAGGGGGTGGAAACACCATATATTTT